Listed here are 9 T cell receptor beta chains from one sample, sequenced in a study of T cells after yellow fever vaccination. TCRdb re-called the 5' RACE reads through MiXCR, storing one row per CDR3 protein. The data show some 170,000 distinct CDR3 sequences, with 7% to 10% seen just once and roughly 40% held by the top ten. The material was CD8+ T cells sorted from PBMCs, obtained 45 days after the yellow fever booster vaccination. These receptors all come from a man between 18 and 29 years old who received the YFV17D yellow fever vaccine.

The V call is TRBV9, the J call TRBJ2-2, with D perhaps assigned TRBD1 or TRBD2 (5 bases each). The CDR3 runs 15 residues. Germline CDR1 and CDR2: SGDLS and YYNGEE. V lost 0 bases and J 4 bases, leaving 10 bases between the germline ends. Here the CDR3 reads CASSVARGGTGELFF. DNA of the CDR3: TGTGCCAGCAGCGTAGCCCGTGGGGGCACCGGGGAGCTGTTTTTT.

The chain couples TRBV7-6 to TRBJ2-3, with a weak D call TRBD2 (7 bases). The CDR3 has 18 residues. Per the germline V gene, CDR1 is SGHVS and CDR2 is FNYEAQ. V was clipped by 2 bases and J by 0 bases, with 18 bases between them. The CDR3 DNA reads TGTGCCAGCAGCTTACTAATAGGGGGGGCGGTGAGCACAGATACGCAGTATTTT. Amino acid sequence: CASSLLIGGAVSTDTQYF.

The V call is TRBV7-8, the J call TRBJ2-5; no reliable D call. The CDR3 extends over 13 amino acids. The germline V gene encodes CDR1 SGHVS and CDR2 FQNEAQ. The V end lost 2 bases, the J end lost 5 bases, and 9 bases lay between the germline ends. The CDR3 DNA reads as TGTGCCAGCAGCTTACGGCTGGTTGAGACCCAGTACTTC. It yields the protein CASSLRLVETQYF.

The V gene is TRBV29-1, the J gene TRBJ2-1, with D tentatively TRBD1 (6 bases). This CDR3 comprises 14 residues. Germline values: CDR1 SQVTM, CDR2 ANQGSEA. Between the trimmed V and J ends, which lost 1 base and 2 bases, there was a span of 9 bases. CDR3 sequence reads: CSVEGGDTYNEQFF. Here the CDR3 DNA reads TGCAGCGTTGAAGGAGGGGACACCTACAATGAGCAGTTCTTC.

V and J are TRBV27 and TRBJ2-3, with no clear D. Between the trimmed V and J ends, which lost 8 bases and 2 bases, there was a span of 5 bases. Germline assignment: CDR1 MNHEY and CDR2 SMNVEV (reference sequence). The CDR3 totals 11 residues. The CDR3 protein is CASGITDTQYF. Written as DNA, the CDR3 is TGTGCCAGCGGAATCACAGATACGCAGTATTTT.

This clonotype has a handful of counts. CDR3 region: CASSLAGRSGLRTDTQYF. The CDR3 DNA reads as TGTGCCAGCAGCTTAGCGGGGAGGTCTGGGCTCCGCACAGATACGCAGTATTTT. This rearrangement joins TRBV7-8 to TRBJ2-3, with a possible D match to TRBD2 (6 bases). Per the germline V gene, CDR1 is SGHVS and CDR2 is FQNEAQ. The CDR3 extends over 18 amino acids. The V end was cut by 0 bases, the J end by 1 base, with 17 bases between.

This clonotype was seen only a few times. The chain combines TRBV29-1 with TRBJ1-2; TRBD1 matches 8 bases. V dropped 2 bases and J dropped 8; count of bases not matched to a gene: 10. CDR3 length: 14 amino acids. Germline-derived CDR1 and CDR2 are SQVTM and ANQGSEA. CDR3 amino acids: CSVEQGAPVWGYTF. The DNA of the CDR3 is TGCAGCGTTGAACAGGGGGCTCCCGTTTGGGGCTACACCTTC.

The chain joins TRBV15 to TRBJ1-1; 9 bases are shared with TRBD1. This CDR3 has 17 residues. V was clipped by 0 bases and J by 4 bases; unmatched bases: 9. Germline V gene sequence: CDR1 LNHNV, CDR2 YYDKDF (reference sequence). CDR3 DNA sequence: TGTGCCACCAGCAGAGATCCCGGGACAGGGACGGCCACTGAAGCTTTCTTT. This translates into CATSRDPGTGTATEAFF.

This clonotype was found many times. The gene calls are TRBV7-9 and TRBJ2-7, with D possibly called TRBD1 or TRBD2 (6 bases each). From germline, CDR1 is SEHNR and CDR2 FQNEAQ (reference sequence). The CDR3 extends over 15 amino acids. V lost 5 bases, J lost 2 bases, and 16 bases lay in between. As DNA, the CDR3 is TGTGCCAGCAGCCCGATAGGGGGACTGACCTACGAGCAGTACGTC. Translating it yields CASSPIGGLTYEQYV.